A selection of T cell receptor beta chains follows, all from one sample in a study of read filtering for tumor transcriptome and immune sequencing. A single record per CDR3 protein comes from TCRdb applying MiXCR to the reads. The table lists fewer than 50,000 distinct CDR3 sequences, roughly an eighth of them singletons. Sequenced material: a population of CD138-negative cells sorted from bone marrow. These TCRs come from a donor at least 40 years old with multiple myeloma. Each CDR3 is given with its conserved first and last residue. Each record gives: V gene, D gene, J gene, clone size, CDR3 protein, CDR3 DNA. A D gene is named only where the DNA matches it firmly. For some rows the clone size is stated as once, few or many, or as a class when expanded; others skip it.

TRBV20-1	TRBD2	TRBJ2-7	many	CSASPSGRAPYEQYF	TGCAGTGCATCACCTAGCGGGAGGGCCCCCTACGAGCAGTACTTC
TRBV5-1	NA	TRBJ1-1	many	CASSLNTEAFF	TGCGCCAGCAGCTTGAACACTGAAGCTTTCTTT
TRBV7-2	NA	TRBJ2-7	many	CASSRGRSYEQYF	TGTGCCAGCAGCCGAGGACGTAGCTACGAGCAGTACTTC
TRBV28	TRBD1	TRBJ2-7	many	CASSLMGQSYEQYF	TGTGCCAGCAGTCTGATGGGACAGAGTTACGAGCAGTACTTC
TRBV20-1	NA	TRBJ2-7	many	CSAGGLTYEQYF	TGCAGTGCTGGAGGACTTACCTACGAGCAGTACTTC
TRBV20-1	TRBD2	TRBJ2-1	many	CSARRGIRAGYNEQFF	TGCAGTGCTAGAAGAGGGATAAGAGCGGGATACAATGAGCAGTTCTTC
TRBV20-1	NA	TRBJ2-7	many	CSASDSRSQYF	TGCAGTGCTTCCGACAGCCGGTCTCAGTACTTC
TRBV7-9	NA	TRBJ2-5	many	CASSLVLTAQETQYF	TGTGCCAGCAGCTTAGTGTTAACAGCTCAAGAGACCCAGTACTTC
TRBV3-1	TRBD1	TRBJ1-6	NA	CASSRRGQNNSPLHF	TGTGCCAGCAGCCGCCGGGGACAGAATAATTCACCCCTCCACTTT
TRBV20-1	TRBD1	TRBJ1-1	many	CSAGQGRSEAFF	TGCAGTGCTGGACAGGGGAGATCTGAAGCTTTCTTT
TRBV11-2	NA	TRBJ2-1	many	CASSYVPYNEQFF	TGTGCCAGCAGCTACGTACCCTACAATGAGCAGTTCTTC
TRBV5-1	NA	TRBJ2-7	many	CASSFPGQYEQYF	TGCGCCAGCAGCTTCCCAGGGCAGTACGAGCAGTACTTC
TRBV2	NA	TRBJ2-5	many	CASSYQETQYF	TGTGCCAGCAGTTATCAAGAGACCCAGTACTTC
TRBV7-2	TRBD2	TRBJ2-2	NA	CASSHRGRIPGELFF	TGCGCCAGCAGCCATCGCGGGAGGATCCCCGGGGAGCTGTTTTTT
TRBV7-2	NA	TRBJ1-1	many	CASSLRQGSEAFF	TGTGCCAGCAGCTTGCGGCAGGGGTCTGAAGCTTTCTTT
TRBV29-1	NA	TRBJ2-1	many	CGWTRGSYNEQFF	TGCGGATGGACAAGGGGTTCCTACAATGAGCAGTTCTTC
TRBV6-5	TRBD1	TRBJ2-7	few	CASSPPGTGGRYEQHF	TGTGCCAGCAGCCCCCCCGGGACAGGGGGCCGGTACGAGCAGCACTTC
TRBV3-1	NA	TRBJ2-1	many	CASSQVPLEQFF	TGTGCCAGCAGCCAAGTACCGCTTGAGCAGTTCTTC
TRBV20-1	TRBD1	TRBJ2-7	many	CSAMYRGLSYEQYF	TGCAGTGCTATGTACAGGGGGCTATCCTACGAGCAGTACTTC